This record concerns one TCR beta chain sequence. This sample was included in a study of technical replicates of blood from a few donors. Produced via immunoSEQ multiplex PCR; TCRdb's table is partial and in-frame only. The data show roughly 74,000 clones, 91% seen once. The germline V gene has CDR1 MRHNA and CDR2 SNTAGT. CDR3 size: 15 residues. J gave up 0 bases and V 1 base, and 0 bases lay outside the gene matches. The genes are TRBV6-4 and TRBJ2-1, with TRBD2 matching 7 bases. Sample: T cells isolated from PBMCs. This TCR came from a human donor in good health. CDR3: CASSDLAGSYNEQFF. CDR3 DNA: TGTGCCAGCAGTGACTTAGCGGGCTCCTACAATGAGCAGTTCTTC.